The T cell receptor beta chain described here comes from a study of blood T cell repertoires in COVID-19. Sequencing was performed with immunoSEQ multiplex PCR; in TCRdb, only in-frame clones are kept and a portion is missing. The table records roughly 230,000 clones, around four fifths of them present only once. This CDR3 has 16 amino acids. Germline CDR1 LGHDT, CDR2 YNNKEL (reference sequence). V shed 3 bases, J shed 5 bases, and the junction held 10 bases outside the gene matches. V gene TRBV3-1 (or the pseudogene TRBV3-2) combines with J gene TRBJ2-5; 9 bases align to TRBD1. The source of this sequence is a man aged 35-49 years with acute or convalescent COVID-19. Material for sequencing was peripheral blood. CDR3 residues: CASSHWGTGSWETQYF. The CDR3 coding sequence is TGTGCCAGCAGCCATTGGGGGACAGGGTCATGGGAGACCCAGTACTTC.